The 5 T cell receptor beta chains below were found in one sample sequenced in a study of T cells after yellow fever vaccination. TCRdb reanalysed the 5' RACE reads using MiXCR and keeps one entry per CDR3 protein. Of approximately 550,000 distinct CDR3 sequences in the sample, 15% to 20% were seen once. Sequences were derived from PBMCs, sampled 15 days after the yellow fever booster vaccination. All receptors come from a man younger than 40 who received the YFV17D yellow fever vaccine.

The chain links TRBV6-2 or TRBV6-3 to TRBJ2-1; D is possibly TRBD1 or TRBD2 (5 bases each). Germline-derived CDR1 and CDR2 are MNHEY and SVGEGT. Trimming took off 6 bases at V and 0 bases at J, with 24 bases between the two ends. The CDR3 runs to 19 residues. The CDR3 is CASSLFGAVKGSSYNEQFF. The CDR3 DNA reads as TGTGCCAGCAGCTTGTTTGGGGCAGTAAAGGGGAGCTCCTACAATGAGCAGTTCTTC.

Only a few counts were recorded for this clonotype. The gene calls are TRBV20-1 and TRBJ2-1; D might be TRBD1 (6 bases). This CDR3 contains 12 residues. V was shortened by 4 bases and J by 15 bases, with 19 bases between the two germline ends. CDR1 and CDR2 (germline): DFQATT, SNEGSKA (reference sequence). In nucleotides, the CDR3 is TGCAGTGCTAAACCCACCCAGGGGATTCGGTTCTTC. Encoded protein: CSAKPTQGIRFF.

The chain employs TRBV19 and TRBJ1-1; D not certain. CDR3 size: 11 residues. In germline, CDR1 is LNHDA, CDR2 SQIVND (reference sequence). The V end lost 7 bases, the J end lost 11 bases, and 14 bases lay between the germline ends. CDR3 sequence (DNA): TGTGCCAGTAAAGGGAGTTTTACGGCTTTCTTT. This encodes CASKGSFTAFF.

This chain uses TRBV29-1 with TRBJ1-1, with no clear D. Trimming removed 7 bases at V and 1 base at J, with 13 bases between. The CDR3 is 13 residues long. CDR1 is SQVTM and CDR2 is ANQGSEA in the germline V gene. CDR3 in DNA: TGCAGCGCACTGTACTACAAGAACACTGAAGCTTTCTTT. Translating gives CSALYYKNTEAFF.

A few counts support this clonotype. The rearrangement uses TRBV19 and TRBJ2-7; D possibly corresponds to TRBD1 (5 bases). Germline loops: CDR1 LNHDA, CDR2 SQIVND (reference sequence). The ends were cut back, 5 bases at V and 1 base at J, with 18 bases in the middle. There are 16 residues in the CDR3. CDR3 protein: CASSPFGQGVSYEQYF. The CDR3 DNA reads TGTGCCAGTAGTCCATTCGGACAAGGAGTTTCCTACGAGCAGTACTTC.